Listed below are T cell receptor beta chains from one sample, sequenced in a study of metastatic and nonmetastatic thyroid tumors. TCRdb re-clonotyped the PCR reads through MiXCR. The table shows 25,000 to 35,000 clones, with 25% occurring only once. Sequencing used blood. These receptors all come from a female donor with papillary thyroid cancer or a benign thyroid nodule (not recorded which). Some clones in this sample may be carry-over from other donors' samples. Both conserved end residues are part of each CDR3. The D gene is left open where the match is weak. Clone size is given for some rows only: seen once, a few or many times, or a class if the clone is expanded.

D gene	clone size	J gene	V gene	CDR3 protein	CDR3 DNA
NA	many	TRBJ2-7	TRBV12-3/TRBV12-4	CASRGTNLGTYGQYF	TGTGCCAGCAGGGGGACAAACCTGGGAACCTACGGGCAGTACTTC
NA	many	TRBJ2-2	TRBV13	CASSLRLVDTGELFF	TGTGCCAGCAGCTTAAGACTAGTCGACACCGGGGAGCTGTTTTTT
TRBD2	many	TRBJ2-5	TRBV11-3	CASSFTSGQETQYF	TGTGCCAGCAGCTTTACTAGCGGCCAAGAGACCCAGTACTTC
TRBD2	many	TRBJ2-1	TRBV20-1	CSARLTSASSYNEQFF	TGCAGTGCTAGATTAACTAGCGCGAGCTCCTACAATGAGCAGTTCTTC
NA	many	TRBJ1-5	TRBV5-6	CASSLKGNNQPQHF	TGTGCCAGCAGCTTGAAGGGAAACAATCAGCCCCAGCATTTT
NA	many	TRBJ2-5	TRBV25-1	CASVGGMGQETQYF	TGTGCCAGCGTGGGGGGTATGGGCCAAGAGACCCAGTACTTC
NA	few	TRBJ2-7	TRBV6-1	CASSRRGTLPYEQYF	TGTGCCAGCAGCCGTAGGGGGACTCTTCCCTACGAGCAGTACTTC
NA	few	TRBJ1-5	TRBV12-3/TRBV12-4	CASSFVVYQPQHF	TGTGCCAGCAGTTTTGTGGTGTATCAGCCCCAGCATTTT
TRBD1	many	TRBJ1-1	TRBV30	CAWSGQGNTEAFF	TGTGCCTGGAGTGGACAGGGTAACACTGAAGCTTTCTTT
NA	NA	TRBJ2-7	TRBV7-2	CASSLNFGDEQYF	TGTGCCAGCAGCTTAAACTTTGGCGACGAGCAGTACTTC
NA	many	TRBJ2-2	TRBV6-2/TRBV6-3	CASDPGTSEPNTGELFF	TGTGCCAGCGATCCTGGGACCTCCGAACCCAACACCGGGGAGCTGTTTTTT
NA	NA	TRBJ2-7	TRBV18	CASSPPGGTEQYF	TGTGCCAGCTCACCACCGGGGGGAACCGAGCAGTACTTC
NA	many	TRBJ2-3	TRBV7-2	CASSSGTSDTQYF	TGTGCCAGCAGCTCCGGGACCTCAGATACGCAGTATTTT
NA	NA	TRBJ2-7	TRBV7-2	CASSPRVGVYEQYF	TGTGCCAGCAGCCCCCGGGTAGGGGTCTACGAGCAGTACTTC
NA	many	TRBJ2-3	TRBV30	CAWSPQRDTQYF	TGTGCCTGGAGTCCCCAGAGGGATACGCAGTATTTT
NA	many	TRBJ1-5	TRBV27	CASSLERRQPQHF	TGTGCCAGCAGTTTGGAGAGGCGGCAGCCCCAGCATTTT
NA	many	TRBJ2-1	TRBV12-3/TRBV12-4	CASILRGEQFF	TGTGCCAGCATCCTCCGCGGTGAGCAGTTCTTC
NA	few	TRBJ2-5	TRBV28	CASSLRGPQETHYF	TGTGCCAGCAGTCTTAGGGGTCCTCAAGAGACCCATTACTTC
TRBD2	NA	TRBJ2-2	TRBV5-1	CASRREVGVVTGELFF	TGCGCCAGCAGACGGGAGGTGGGAGTGGTCACCGGGGAGCTGTTTTTT
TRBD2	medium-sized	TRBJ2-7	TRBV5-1	CASSLAVAGVPEQYF	TGCGCCAGCAGCTTGGCGGTAGCGGGGGTTCCCGAGCAGTACTTC
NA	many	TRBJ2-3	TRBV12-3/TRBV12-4	CASRASRGLHFTDTQYF	TGTGCCAGCAGGGCCTCGCGCGGCCTCCACTTCACAGATACGCAGTATTTT
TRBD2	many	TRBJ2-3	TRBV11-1	CASSWTSGGTDTQYF	TGTGCCAGCAGCTGGACTAGCGGGGGAACAGATACGCAGTATTTT
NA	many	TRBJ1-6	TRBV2	CASGGPNRRNSPLHF	TGTGCCAGCGGGGGGCCAAACCGACGTAATTCACCCCTCCACTTT
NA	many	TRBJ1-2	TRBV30	CAWSDGGVDGYTF	TGTGCCTGGAGTGATGGGGGAGTCGACGGCTACACCTTC
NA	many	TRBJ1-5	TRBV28	CASLRRTRATNQPQHF	TGTGCCAGCCTCCGGCGGACAAGGGCGACCAATCAGCCCCAGCATTTT
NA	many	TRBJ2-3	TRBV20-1	CSARGASTSTDTQYF	TGCAGTGCTAGAGGGGCCTCTACTAGCACAGATACGCAGTATTTT